A selection of T cell receptor beta chains follows, all from one sample in a study of blood T cell repertoires in COVID-19. The method was immunoSEQ multiplex PCR; TCRdb's version includes in-frame clones alone and lacks a portion of them. This table has 70,000 to 90,000 clones, 85% appearing once. The sample taken for sequencing was peripheral blood. The source of these receptors is a man aged 60-69 years with acute or convalescent COVID-19. CDR3s include the opening cysteine and the closing phenylalanine or tryptophan. The order of the fields is clone size, D gene, J gene, V gene, CDR3 DNA, CDR3 protein. A D gene is named only where the DNA matches it firmly. Rows give clone size only sometimes, using once, few, many, or a class for an expanded clone.

.,.,TRBJ2-2,TRBV3-1/TRBV3-2,TGTGCCAGCAGCCGACAGGGGAGGGACACCGGGGAGCTGTTTTTT,CASSRQGRDTGELFF
.,.,TRBJ1-1,TRBV5-5,TGTGCCAGCGGAGGGTTTCCCCATGCTGAAGCTTTCTTT,CASGGFPHAEAFF
.,.,TRBJ1-5,TRBV14,TGTGCCAGCAGCCTCTGGGGGGTTGATCAGCCCCAGCATTTT,CASSLWGVDQPQHF
.,.,TRBJ2-3,TRBV9,TGTGCCAGCAGTGAATCACCCGGGGGCACAGATACGCAGTATTTT,CASSESPGGTDTQYF
.,.,TRBJ2-1,TRBV12-5,TGTGCTAGTGGTCCCCGCCGCCCTGAGGAGCAGTTCTTC,CASGPRRPEEQFF
.,.,TRBJ1-5,TRBV3-1/TRBV3-2,TGTGCCAGCAGCCAAGGGACTAATAGCAATCAGCCCCAGCATTTT,CASSQGTNSNQPQHF
.,TRBD2,TRBJ2-3,TRBV20-1,TGCAGTGCTAGAATAGCGGGGCAGTATTTT,CSARIAGQYF
.,.,TRBJ2-7,TRBV6-5,TGTGCCAGCACCCGACAGAAAGCCTACGAGCAGTACTTC,CASTRQKAYEQYF
.,.,TRBJ1-3,TRBV6-6,TGTGCCAGCAGTTACTCAGAAGGAGTAAACACCATATATTTT,CASSYSEGVNTIYF
few,TRBD1,TRBJ1-2,TRBV30,TGTGCCTCCCTGGGAGCGGGACAGGGGGCGCGAGGCTACACCTTC,CASLGAGQGARGYTF
.,TRBD2,TRBJ2-6,TRBV9,TGTGCCAGCAGCGTACACCTAGCGGGGGCCCTGGGGTCTGGGGCCAACGTCCTGACTTTC,CASSVHLAGALGSGANVLTF
.,.,TRBJ1-2,TRBV5-8,TGTGCCAGCAGCTGGTCGGCGGTCTATGGCTACACCTTC,CASSWSAVYGYTF
once,TRBD2,TRBJ2-3,TRBV28,TGTGCCAGCACCAAACCGGCTAGCGGGGTCACAGATACGCAGTATTTT,CASTKPASGVTDTQYF
.,.,TRBJ1-4,TRBV19,TGTGCCAGTAGTATGGGGGGGAGGAGTAATGAAAAACTGTTTTTT,CASSMGGRSNEKLFF
many,.,TRBJ1-1,TRBV5-1,TGCGCCAGCTTTCCGGCCACGGGGAACACTGAAGCTTTCTTT,CASFPATGNTEAFF
.,.,TRBJ2-2,TRBV11-3,TGTGCCAGCAGCTTAAATGGAGGGCAGGTCGGGGAGCTGTTTTTT,CASSLNGGQVGELFF
.,TRBD1,TRBJ1-5,TRBV6-2/TRBV6-3,TGTGCCAGCAGTTACTTAGGGACAGGGGATCAGCCCCAGCATTTT,CASSYLGTGDQPQHF
.,.,TRBJ2-5,TRBV11-2,TGTGCCAGCAGAAGGGGGAGCGGAGAGACCCAGTACTTC,CASRRGSGETQYF
.,TRBD1,TRBJ1-6,TRBV5-1,TGCGCCAGCAGCGTGACAGGGAATAATTCACCCCTCCACTTT,CASSVTGNNSPLHF
.,TRBD2,TRBJ2-1,TRBV4-1,TGCGCCAGCAGCCAAGAGCTAGCGGGAAGACACAATGAGCAGTTCTTC,CASSQELAGRHNEQFF
once,.,TRBJ2-1,TRBV14,TGTGCCAGCAGCCAACTAGATTCCTACAATGAGCAGTTCTTC,CASSQLDSYNEQFF
.,.,TRBJ1-4,TRBV29-1,TGCAGCGTTGAGGCAGCAACTAATGAAAAACTGTTTTTT,CSVEAATNEKLFF
few,TRBD2,TRBJ2-1,TRBV2,TGTGCCAGCAGTGATTGGTCTAGCGGGAGGAATGAGCAGTTCTTC,CASSDWSSGRNEQFF
.,TRBD2,TRBJ2-5,TRBV18,TGTGCCAGCTCGACTAGCGGGGGGGGAGAGACCCAGTACTTC,CASSTSGGGETQYF
.,TRBD1,TRBJ1-6,TRBV10-2,TGCGCCAGCAGTGAAGGACAGGGATCGGATTCACCCCTCCACTTT,CASSEGQGSDSPLHF
once,TRBD2,TRBJ2-1,TRBV29-1,TGCAGCGTCAGAGAGGGACTAGCTTTTGAGCAGTTCTTC,CSVREGLAFEQFF
.,TRBD1,TRBJ1-6,TRBV14,TGTGCCAGCAGTTATCGACAGGGGGCTTCCTATAATTCACCCCTCCACTTT,CASSYRQGASYNSPLHF
.,TRBD1,TRBJ1-6,TRBV30,TGTGCCTGGGACAGGGTCAATTCACCCCTCCACTTT,CAWDRVNSPLHF
.,TRBD1,TRBJ1-5,TRBV6-6,TGTGCCAGCAGTTTTAGCGACAGGGTGCAGCCCCAGCATTTT,CASSFSDRVQPQHF
.,.,TRBJ2-7,TRBV5-5,TGTGCCAGCAGCTCCCAAAGCAGGGACACCGAATTC,CASSSQSRDTEF
.,.,TRBJ1-4,TRBV7-2,TGTGCCAGCAGCTTGGACATCCAAGACGAAAAACTGTTTTTT,CASSLDIQDEKLFF
.,TRBD1,TRBJ2-5,TRBV2,TGTGCCAGCAGTGACCCAGGGGGCAGTGAGACCCAGTACTTC,CASSDPGGSETQYF
once,.,TRBJ1-1,TRBV5-8,TGTGCCAGCTGCTCAGGGGCTTCGGTATGGACTGAAGCTTTCTTT,CASCSGASVWTEAFF
.,.,TRBJ1-6,TRBV7-9,TGTGCCAGCAGCTTAGCCAGGGCCGGATCACCCCTCCACTTT,CASSLARAGSPLHF
.,TRBD1,TRBJ1-6,TRBV11-2,TGTGCCAGCAGCTTTGGGCAGGGGGCGGGCAATTCACCCCTCCACTTT,CASSFGQGAGNSPLHF
.,.,TRBJ1-5,TRBV6-6,TGTGCCAGCAGTTACCCTAGACAGGATAGCAATCAGCCCCAGCATTTT,CASSYPRQDSNQPQHF
.,.,TRBJ1-1,TRBV7-2,TGTGCCAGCAGCTTAGGCCAAGCGAACACTGAAGCTTTCTTT,CASSLGQANTEAFF
few,TRBD2,TRBJ2-3,TRBV30,TGTGCCGGAGAGGGTGCGGGGGGCCGACATACGCAGTATTTT,CAGEGAGGRHTQYF
.,.,TRBJ2-7,TRBV29-1,TGCAGCGTGCGCAGGGCGGCTGACGAGCAGTACTTC,CSVRRAADEQYF
.,.,TRBJ1-5,TRBV12-5,TGTGCTAGTGCCAAGGAGGGAGACGATCAGCCCCAGCATTTT,CASAKEGDDQPQHF
.,.,TRBJ2-7,TRBV27,TGTGCCAGCAGTTTTGGGGGGATCTCCTACGAGCAGTACTTC,CASSFGGISYEQYF
.,.,TRBJ2-1,TRBV3-1/TRBV3-2,TGTGCCAGCAGCCAAGGAGAGCGATACAATGAGCAGTTCTTC,CASSQGERYNEQFF
.,TRBD1,TRBJ1-1,TRBV7-2,TGTGCCAGCAGCTTAGTTCCTCACGGGACAGGGGGAACTGAAGCTTTCTTT,CASSLVPHGTGGTEAFF
.,.,TRBJ2-6,TRBV6-9,TGTGCCAGCAGTTATCCCCCAATAACTGACAGGTCTGGGGCCAACGTCCTGACTTTC,CASSYPPITDRSGANVLTF